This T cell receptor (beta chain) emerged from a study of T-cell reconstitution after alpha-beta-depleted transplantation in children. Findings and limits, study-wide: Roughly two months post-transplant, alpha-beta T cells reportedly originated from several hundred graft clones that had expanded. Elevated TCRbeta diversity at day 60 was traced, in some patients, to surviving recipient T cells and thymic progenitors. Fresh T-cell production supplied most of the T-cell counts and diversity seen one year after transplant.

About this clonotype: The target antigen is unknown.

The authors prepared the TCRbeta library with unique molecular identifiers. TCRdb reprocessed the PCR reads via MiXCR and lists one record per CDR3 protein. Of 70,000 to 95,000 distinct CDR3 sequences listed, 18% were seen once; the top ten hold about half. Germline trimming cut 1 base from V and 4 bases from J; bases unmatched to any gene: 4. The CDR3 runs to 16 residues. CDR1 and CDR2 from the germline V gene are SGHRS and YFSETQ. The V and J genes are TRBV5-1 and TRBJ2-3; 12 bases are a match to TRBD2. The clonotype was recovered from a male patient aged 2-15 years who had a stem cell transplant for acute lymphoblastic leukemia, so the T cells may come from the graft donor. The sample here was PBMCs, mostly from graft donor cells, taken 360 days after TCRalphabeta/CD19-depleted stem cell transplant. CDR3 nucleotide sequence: TGCGCCAGCAGCTTGCGACTAGCGGGAGTGGCAGATACGCAGTATTTT. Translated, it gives CASSLRLAGVADTQYF. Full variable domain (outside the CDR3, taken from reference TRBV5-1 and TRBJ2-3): KAGVTQTPRYLIKTRGQQVTLSCSPISGHRSVSWYQQTPGQGLQFLFEYFSETQRNKGNFPGRFSGRQFSNSRSEMNVSTLELGDSALYLCASSLRLAGVADTQYFGPGTRLTVL.